This T cell receptor (beta chain) was documented in a study of blood T cell repertoires in COVID-19. Study as a whole: T cells, B-cell-depleted T cells, or PBMCs supplied cDNA or gDNA.

In the source study's methods: Nucleated cell number was recorded as an estimate derived from reference gene primer amplification. Repertoires were generated with immunoSEQ multiplex PCR, while TCRdb's copy carries only in-frame clones and drops some. The V and J calls and the clone size are those of that table, but D and trimming were determined from the DNA. Of fewer than 250,000 clones detected, about 89% appear once; the ten largest clones hold roughly 1.6%. From germline, CDR1 is SGHVS and CDR2 FNYEAQ. V was cut by 5 bases and J by 2 bases, with 14 bases left in between. The CDR3 is made up of 15 amino acids.

The receptor's source is a woman aged 55-70 years who had recovered from COVID-19. The V gene is TRBV7-6, the J gene TRBJ2-3; D possibly corresponds to TRBD1 (5 bases). Sequencing was performed on peripheral blood. CDR3 nucleotide sequence: TGTGCCAGCAGCCTCAGGGAAATGACCACAGATACGCAGTATTTT. This codes for CASSLREMTTDTQYF.